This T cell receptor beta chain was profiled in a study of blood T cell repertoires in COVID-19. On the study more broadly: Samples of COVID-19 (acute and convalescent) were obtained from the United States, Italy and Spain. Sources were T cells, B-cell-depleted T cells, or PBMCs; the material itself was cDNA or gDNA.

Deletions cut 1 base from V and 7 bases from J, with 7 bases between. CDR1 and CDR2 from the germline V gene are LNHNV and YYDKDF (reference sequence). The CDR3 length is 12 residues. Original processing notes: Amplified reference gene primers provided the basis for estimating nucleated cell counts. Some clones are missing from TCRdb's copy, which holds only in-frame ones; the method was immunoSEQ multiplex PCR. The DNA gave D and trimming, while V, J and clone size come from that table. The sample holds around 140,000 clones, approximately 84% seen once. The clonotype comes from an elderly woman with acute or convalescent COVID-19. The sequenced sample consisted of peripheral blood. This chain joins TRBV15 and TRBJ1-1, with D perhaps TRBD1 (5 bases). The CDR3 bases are TGTGCCACCAGCAGAGTGCAGGGTGAAGCTTTCTTT. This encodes CATSRVQGEAFF. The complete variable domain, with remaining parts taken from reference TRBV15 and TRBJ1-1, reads DAMVIQNPRYQVTQFGKPVTLSCSQTLNHNVMYWYQQKSSQAPKLLFHYYDKDFNNEADTPDNFQSRRPNTSFCFLDIRSPGLGDTAMYLCATSRVQGEAFFGQGTRLTVV.